This T cell receptor beta chain originates from a study of T-cell reconstitution after alpha-beta-depleted transplantation in children. This clonotype came up a few times. Its matching antigen is unknown. Unique molecular identifiers were used to barcode this TCRbeta library. TCRdb re-called the PCR reads with MiXCR, one entry per CDR3 protein. The sample yields about 640,000 distinct CDR3 sequences, roughly 13% seen once. Study results and limitations: Several patients had high TCRbeta diversity at day 60; it came from surviving recipient T cells and thymic progenitors.

Trimming removed 4 bases at V and 7 bases at J, with 14 bases between. This CDR3 has 14 residues. Looked up from germline, CDR1 is MRHNA and CDR2 is SNTAGT. Sequencing used PBMCs, mostly from graft donor cells, obtained 360 days after TCRalphabeta/CD19-depleted stem cell transplant. The receptor was isolated from a male patient aged 10-17 years who had a stem cell transplant for acute myeloid leukemia, so the T cells may come from the graft donor. The J gene is TRBJ2-1, the V gene TRBV6-4; D may match TRBD1 or TRBD2 (5 bases each). The CDR3 DNA is TGTGCCAGCAGTGCTAACTACGGGGCTAATGAGCAGTTCTTC. Translating gives CASSANYGANEQFF.